One and the same sample provided the 8 T cell receptor beta chains below, sequenced in a study of T cells in Graves' hyperthyroidism and ophthalmopathy. The investigators amplified TCR beta CDR3 regions from RNA transcripts. First-round RT-PCR of the TCR CDR3 relied on the HTBI primer set. TCRdb recomputed calls from the multiplex PCR reads with MiXCR, one row per CDR3 protein. The data show 350,000 to 450,000 distinct CDR3 sequences, about 15% seen once. Sample: blood. The receptors stem from an older woman with Graves' hyperthyroidism.

The CDR3 DNA follows: TGTGCCAGCAGTTACGGAGCCAGTCCCGCTGAAGCTTTCTTT. This translates into CASSYGASPAEAFF. The chain couples TRBV6-5 to TRBJ1-1, with D unclear. CDR3 length equals 14 residues. Germline assignment: CDR1 MNHEY and CDR2 SVGAGI. Trimming removed 2 bases at V and 6 bases at J, with 13 bases between.

This clonotype was picked up many times. The chain has TRBV12-3 or TRBV12-4 and TRBJ2-1; 8 bases line up with TRBD2. V shed 0 bases, J shed 6 bases, and the junction held 4 bases outside the gene matches. The CDR3 consists of 15 residues. The CDR3 region has the DNA TGTGCCAGCAGTTTAGCGGGTCTAGCGGGCAATGAGCAGTTCTTC. It encodes CASSLAGLAGNEQFF.

The sample holds many counts of this clonotype. This chain connects TRBV20-1 to TRBJ1-5; D unclear. The CDR3 totals 15 residues. V was trimmed by 1 base and J by 3 bases, leaving 13 bases between them. Germline assignment: CDR1 DFQATT and CDR2 SNEGSKA (reference sequence). CDR3 sequence reads: CSARVGGKYNQPQHF. CDR3 coding DNA: TGCAGTGCTAGAGTGGGAGGAAAGTACAATCAGCCCCAGCATTTT.

This chain connects TRBV27 to TRBJ2-2; 8 bases fit TRBD2. Germline CDR1 reads MNHEY; CDR2 reads SMNVEV (reference sequence). Trimming at V came to 6 bases and at J to 2 bases, leaving 8 bases not matched to a gene. This CDR3 contains 16 residues. The CDR3 loop is CASSLLAGGNTGELFF. The CDR3 coding sequence is TGTGCCAGCAGCTTACTCGCGGGGGGTAACACCGGGGAGCTGTTTTTT.

This clonotype was found a few times. V and J are TRBV27 and TRBJ1-1; D might be TRBD1 (6 bases). The CDR3 has 13 amino acids. CDR1 and CDR2 from the germline V gene are MNHEY and SMNVEV (reference sequence). Trimming left V 5 bases short and J 6 bases short, with 13 bases between. CDR3 amino acids: CASSPQGYSEAFF. The CDR3 DNA follows: TGTGCCAGCAGTCCACAGGGATACTCTGAAGCTTTCTTT.

At least ten counts were recorded for this clonotype. The chain employs TRBV28 and TRBJ2-3, with a tentative D call TRBD2 (6 bases). V was shortened by 2 bases and J by 2 bases, with 17 bases between the two germline ends. The CDR3 sequence is 17 residues long. Germline V gene lookup returns CDR1 MDHEN and CDR2 SYDVKM. The CDR3 loop reads CASSLRTRRAVTDTQYF. The CDR3, as DNA: TGTGCCAGCAGTTTAAGGACGAGGAGGGCCGTCACAGATACGCAGTATTTT.

This clonotype was observed at least ten times. J is TRBJ1-6 and V is TRBV5-1, with no clear D. This CDR3 contains 13 residues. With 0 bases removed from V and 8 bases from J, the gap between germline ends came to 6 bases. Germline-derived CDR1 and CDR2 are SGHRS and YFSETQ. The CDR3 sequence is CASSLAGYSPLHF. Written as DNA, the CDR3 is TGCGCCAGCAGCTTGGCAGGTTATTCACCCCTCCACTTT.

Only a few counts were recorded for this clonotype. V gene TRBV7-3 combines with J gene TRBJ2-1; TRBD2 agrees at 8 bases. Germline assignment: CDR1 SGHTA and CDR2 FQGTGA. The CDR3 covers 17 residues. Unmatched junction bases numbered 11, after V lost 1 base and J lost 6 bases. For the CDR3, the DNA is TGTGCCAGCAGCTTAAGGGGGAGGGGACTAGGGGGCAATGAGCAGTTCTTC. It is translated as CASSLRGRGLGGNEQFF. The full variable domain, its missing parts supplied by reference TRBV7-3 and TRBJ2-1, is GAGVSQTPSNKVTEKGKYVELRCDPISGHTALYWYRQSLGQGPEFLIYFQGTGAADDSGLPNDRFFAVRPEGSVSTLKIQRTERGDSAVYLCASSLRGRGLGGNEQFFGPGTRLTVL.